These 13 T cell receptor beta chains came from one sample sequenced in a study of vaccination effects on CD4 cells after COVID-19. Their antigen targets remain unknown. Assay: immunoSEQ multiplex PCR; the TCRdb copy retains only in-frame clones and omits some. The sample comprises about 20,000 clones, around three quarters of which are singletons, and 8.5% to 10% rests with the top ten. Antigen-specific CD4+ T cells were expanded (with viral peptide pools) by the ViraFEST assay ahead of sequencing. CD4+ T cells were isolated after 10 days of culture. Prior SARS-CoV-2 infection was absent in the vaccine recipients, as shown by negative nucleocapsid antibodies. The source material was CD4+ T cells from PBMCs cultured with HCoV-NL63 spike peptides, sampled before COVID-19 vaccination. The receptor set was obtained from a human donor who received a COVID-19 vaccine.

This chain uses TRBV7-2 with TRBJ2-5; D is unclear. Germline CDR1 SGHTA, CDR2 FQGNSA. V lost 4 bases to trimming and J lost 6 bases, with 6 bases between them. The CDR3 contains 11 residues. The CDR3: CASSYSQTQYF. For the CDR3, the DNA is TGTGCCAGCAGCTATAGCCAGACCCAGTACTTC.

This chain links TRBV19 with TRBJ2-3; the match to TRBD2 covers 14 bases. Germline loops: CDR1 LNHDA, CDR2 SQIVND (reference sequence). J gave up 6 bases and V 9 bases, and 5 bases lay outside the gene matches. The CDR3 extends over 14 amino acids. CDR3 loop: CASRLAGGADTQYF. In DNA form, the CDR3 reads TGTGCCAGCCGACTAGCGGGAGGGGCCGATACGCAGTATTTT. The variable domain in full, with the rest retrieved from reference TRBV19 and TRBJ2-3, is DGGITQSPKYLFRKEGQNVTLSCEQNLNHDAMYWYRQDPGQGLRLIYYSQIVNDFQKGDIAEGYSVSREKKESFPLTVTSAQKNPTAFYLCASRLAGGADTQYFGPGTRLTVL.

The chain recombines TRBV29-1 with TRBJ1-1; D not certain. Per the germline V gene, CDR1 is SQVTM and CDR2 is ANQGSEA. This CDR3 has 14 residues. Trimming removed 0 bases from V and 4 bases from J, with 12 bases in between. The CDR3 sequence: CSVEEPGSFTEAFF. CDR3 DNA: TGCAGCGTTGAAGAGCCGGGGTCTTTCACTGAAGCTTTCTTT.

This clone appeared once. The V call is TRBV5-5, the J call TRBJ2-7, with a possible D match to TRBD2 (5 bases). The V end lost 4 bases, the J end lost 3 bases, and 17 bases lay between the germline ends. Germline-derived CDR1 and CDR2 are SGHKS and YYEKEE (reference sequence). The length of the CDR3 is 15 residues. CDR3 coding DNA: TGTGCCAGCAGCGCCCCCGGAACTAGGTACTACGAGCAGTACTTC. Residues: CASSAPGTRYYEQYF.

The rearrangement links TRBV3-1 (or the pseudogene TRBV3-2) to TRBJ1-5; tentatively, D is TRBD1 (6 bases). Trimming pared 4 bases from V and 5 bases from J, leaving 15 bases between. The CDR3 is 15 amino acids. Germline V gives CDR1 LGHDT, CDR2 YNNKEL (reference sequence). The chain's CDR3 is CASSPRRQADQPQHF. For the CDR3, the DNA is TGTGCCAGCAGCCCGCGGCGACAGGCCGATCAGCCCCAGCATTTT.

The rearrangement joins TRBV19 to TRBJ1-4; tentative D call: TRBD1 (5 bases). V was trimmed by 7 bases and J by 2 bases, leaving 11 bases between them. Germline loops: CDR1 LNHDA, CDR2 SQIVND (reference sequence). This CDR3 has 14 residues. In DNA form, the CDR3 reads TGTGCCAGTAATAAAGGGGCGACTAATGAAAAACTGTTTTTT. It yields the protein CASNKGATNEKLFF.

The chain has TRBV3-1 (or the pseudogene TRBV3-2) and TRBJ2-7; 11 bases map to TRBD2. With V trimmed by 1 base and J by 3 bases, 2 bases remained unmatched. Per the germline V gene, CDR1 is LGHDT and CDR2 is YNNKEL (reference sequence). The CDR3 has 15 residues. CDR3 nucleotides: TGTGCCAGCAGCCAAGCTCTAGCGGGAGGCTACGAGCAGTACTTC. Residues: CASSQALAGGYEQYF.

The V gene is TRBV10-3, the J gene TRBJ1-4; D unclear. Germline CDR1 reads ENHRY; CDR2 reads SYGVKD. Trimming shortened V by 0 bases and J by 7 bases, and 3 bases separated the two germline ends. This CDR3 contains 12 residues. Written as DNA, the CDR3 is TGTGCCATCAGTGAGTCGAGTGAAAAACTGTTTTTT. Translation gives CAISESSEKLFF.

The rearrangement joins TRBV2 to TRBJ2-3, with 8 bases identical to TRBD2. From germline, CDR1 is SNHLY and CDR2 FYNNEI. The V gene end was trimmed by 2 bases and the J gene end by 4 bases; junction bases not matched to a gene: 8. CDR3 size: 16 residues. The CDR3 DNA follows: TGTGCCAGCAGTGAAATGTTAGCGGGACCGGCAGATACGCAGTATTTT. The encoded protein is CASSEMLAGPADTQYF.

V gene TRBV2 combines with J gene TRBJ2-6; no clear D. Trimming stripped 10 bases from V and 1 base from J, with 5 bases between. The CDR3 is 12 residues long. Germline V gene lookup returns CDR1 SNHLY and CDR2 FYNNEI. The CDR3 DNA reads as TGTGCCATGCAATCTGGGGCCAACGTCCTGACTTTC. Encoded protein: CAMQSGANVLTF.

The V and J genes are TRBV12-3 or TRBV12-4 and TRBJ2-5; D not certain. V was clipped by 6 bases and J by 0 bases, with 5 bases between them. This CDR3 contains 12 residues. CDR3 residues: CASRRYQETQYF. CDR3 in DNA: TGTGCCAGCAGGAGGTACCAAGAGACCCAGTACTTC.

The V call is TRBV6-6, the J call TRBJ1-1; possible D gene TRBD1, 5 bases. The CDR3 runs to 15 residues. Germline V gives CDR1 MNHNY, CDR2 SVGAGI (reference sequence). V was cut by 0 bases and J by 4 bases, with 12 bases left in between. The CDR3, as DNA: TGTGCCAGCAGTTACTCGGGGGATAGGGGCACTGAAGCTTTCTTT. Translation gives CASSYSGDRGTEAFF.

The rearrangement uses TRBV4-1 and TRBJ2-1, with no clear D. Trimming pared 7 bases from V and 4 bases from J, leaving 14 bases between. Germline loops: CDR1 MGHRA, CDR2 YSYEKL. The CDR3 is 14 amino acids. In DNA, the CDR3 is TGCGCCAGCACCCACCCCGGGCGGTACAATGAGCAGTTCTTC. Translating it yields CASTHPGRYNEQFF.